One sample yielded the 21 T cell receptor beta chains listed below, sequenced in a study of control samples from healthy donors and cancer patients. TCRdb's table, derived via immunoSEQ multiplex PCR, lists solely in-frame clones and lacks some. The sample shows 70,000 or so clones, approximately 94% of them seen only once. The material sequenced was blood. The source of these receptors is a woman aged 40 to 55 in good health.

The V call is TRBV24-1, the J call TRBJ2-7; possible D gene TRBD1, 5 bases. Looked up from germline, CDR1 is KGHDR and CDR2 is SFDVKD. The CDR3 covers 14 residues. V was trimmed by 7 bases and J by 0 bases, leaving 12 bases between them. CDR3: CATRDRTSSYEQYF. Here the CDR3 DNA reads TGTGCCACCAGAGACAGAACTTCCTCCTACGAGCAGTACTTC.

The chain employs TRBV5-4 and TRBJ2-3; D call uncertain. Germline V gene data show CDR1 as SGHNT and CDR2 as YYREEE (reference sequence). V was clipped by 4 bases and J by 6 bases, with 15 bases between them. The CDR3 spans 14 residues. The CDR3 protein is CASSAQQRRDTQYF. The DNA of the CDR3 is TGTGCCAGCAGCGCCCAACAGAGGCGGGATACGCAGTATTTT.

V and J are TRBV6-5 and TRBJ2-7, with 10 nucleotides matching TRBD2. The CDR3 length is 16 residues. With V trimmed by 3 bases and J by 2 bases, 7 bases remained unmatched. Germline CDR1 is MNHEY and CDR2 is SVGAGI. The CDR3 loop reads CASSYTASGGPYEQYF. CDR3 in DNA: TGTGCCAGCAGTTATACGGCTAGCGGGGGACCCTACGAGCAGTACTTC.

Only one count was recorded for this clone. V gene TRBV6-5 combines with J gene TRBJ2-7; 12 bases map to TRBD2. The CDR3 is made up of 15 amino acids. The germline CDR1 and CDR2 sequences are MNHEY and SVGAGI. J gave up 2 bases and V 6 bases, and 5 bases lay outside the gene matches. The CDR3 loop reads CASRRTSGDPYEQYF. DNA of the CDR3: TGTGCCAGCAGAAGGACTAGCGGGGACCCCTACGAGCAGTACTTC.

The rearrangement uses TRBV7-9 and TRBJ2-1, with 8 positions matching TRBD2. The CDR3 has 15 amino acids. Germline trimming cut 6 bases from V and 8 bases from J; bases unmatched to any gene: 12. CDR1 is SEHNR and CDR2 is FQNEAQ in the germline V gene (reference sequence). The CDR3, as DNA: TGTGCCAGCAGTCGAGCGGGAGAGAACTTCTATGAGCAGTTCTTC. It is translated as CASSRAGENFYEQFF.

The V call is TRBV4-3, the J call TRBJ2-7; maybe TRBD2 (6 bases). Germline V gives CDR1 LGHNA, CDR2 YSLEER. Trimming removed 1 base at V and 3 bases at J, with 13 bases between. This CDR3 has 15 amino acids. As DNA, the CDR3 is TGCGCCAGCAGCCAAGCGGCGGGGATTCGCTACGAGCAGTACTTC. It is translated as CASSQAAGIRYEQYF.

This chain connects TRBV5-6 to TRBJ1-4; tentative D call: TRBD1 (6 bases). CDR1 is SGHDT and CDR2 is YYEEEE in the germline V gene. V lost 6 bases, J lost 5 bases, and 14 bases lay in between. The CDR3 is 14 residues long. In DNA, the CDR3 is TGTGCCAGCATAAGAGACAGGCCCAATGAAAAACTGTTTTTT. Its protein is CASIRDRPNEKLFF.

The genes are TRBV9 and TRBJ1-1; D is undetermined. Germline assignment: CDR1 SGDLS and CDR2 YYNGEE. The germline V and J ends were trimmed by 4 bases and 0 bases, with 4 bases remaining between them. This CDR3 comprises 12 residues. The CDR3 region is CASSRLNTEAFF. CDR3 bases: TGTGCCAGCAGCAGACTGAACACTGAAGCTTTCTTT.

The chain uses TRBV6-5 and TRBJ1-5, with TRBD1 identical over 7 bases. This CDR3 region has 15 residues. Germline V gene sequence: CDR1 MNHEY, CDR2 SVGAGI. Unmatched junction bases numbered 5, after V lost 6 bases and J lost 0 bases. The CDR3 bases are TGTGCCAGCAGCCCGACAGGGATTAGCAATCAGCCCCAGCATTTT. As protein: CASSPTGISNQPQHF.

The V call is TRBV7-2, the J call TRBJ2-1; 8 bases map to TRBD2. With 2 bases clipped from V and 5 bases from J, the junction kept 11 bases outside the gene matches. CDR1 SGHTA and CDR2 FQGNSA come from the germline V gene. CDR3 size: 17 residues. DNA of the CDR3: TGTGCCAGCAGCTTAAGGGGAACGGTAGCGGGGCACAATGAGCAGTTCTTC. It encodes CASSLRGTVAGHNEQFF.

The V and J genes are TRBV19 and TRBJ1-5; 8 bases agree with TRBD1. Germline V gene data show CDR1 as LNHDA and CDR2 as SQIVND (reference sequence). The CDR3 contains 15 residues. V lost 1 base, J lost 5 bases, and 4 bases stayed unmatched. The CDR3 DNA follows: TGTGCCAGTAGTATAGGCCCAGGGGGCTATCAGCCCCAGCATTTT. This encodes CASSIGPGGYQPQHF.

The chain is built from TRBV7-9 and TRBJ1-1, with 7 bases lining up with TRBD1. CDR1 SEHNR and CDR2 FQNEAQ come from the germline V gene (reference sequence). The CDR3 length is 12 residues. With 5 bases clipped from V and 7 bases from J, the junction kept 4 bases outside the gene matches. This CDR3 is CASSPQGGEAFF. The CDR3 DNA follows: TGTGCCAGCAGCCCCCAGGGGGGTGAAGCTTTCTTT.

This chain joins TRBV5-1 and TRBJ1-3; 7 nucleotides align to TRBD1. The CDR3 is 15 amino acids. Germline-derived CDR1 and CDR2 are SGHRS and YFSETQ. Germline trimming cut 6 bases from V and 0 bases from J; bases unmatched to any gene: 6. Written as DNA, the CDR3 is TGCGCCAGCACCGAAGGGACAGTCTCTGGAAACACCATATATTTT. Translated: CASTEGTVSGNTIYF.

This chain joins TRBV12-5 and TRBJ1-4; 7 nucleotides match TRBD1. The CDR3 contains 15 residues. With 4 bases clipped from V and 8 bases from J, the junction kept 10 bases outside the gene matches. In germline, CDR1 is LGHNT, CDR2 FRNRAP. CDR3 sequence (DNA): TGTGCTAGTGGTTCGACCCGGACAGGTGAGGAAAAACTGTTTTTT. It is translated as CASGSTRTGEEKLFF.

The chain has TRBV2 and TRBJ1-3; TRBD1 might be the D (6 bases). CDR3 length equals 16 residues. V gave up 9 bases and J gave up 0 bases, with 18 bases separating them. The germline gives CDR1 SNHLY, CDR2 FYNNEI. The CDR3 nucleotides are TGTGCCAGTAACAAGGGGGGACCCTCCTCTGGAAACACCATATATTTT. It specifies CASNKGGPSSGNTIYF.

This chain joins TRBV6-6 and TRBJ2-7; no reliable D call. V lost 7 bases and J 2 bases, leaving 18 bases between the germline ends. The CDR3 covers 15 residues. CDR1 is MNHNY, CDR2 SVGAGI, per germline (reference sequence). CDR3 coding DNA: TGTGCCAGCACCCCATCGCGGAGTGGAACCTACGAGCAGTACTTC. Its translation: CASTPSRSGTYEQYF.

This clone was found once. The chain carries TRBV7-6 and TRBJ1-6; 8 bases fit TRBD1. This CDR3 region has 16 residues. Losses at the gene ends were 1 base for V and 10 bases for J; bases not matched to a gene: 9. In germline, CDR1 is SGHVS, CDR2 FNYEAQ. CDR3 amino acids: CASSLGTGRGVSPLHF. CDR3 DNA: TGTGCCAGCAGCTTAGGGACAGGGAGAGGAGTGTCACCCCTCCACTTT.

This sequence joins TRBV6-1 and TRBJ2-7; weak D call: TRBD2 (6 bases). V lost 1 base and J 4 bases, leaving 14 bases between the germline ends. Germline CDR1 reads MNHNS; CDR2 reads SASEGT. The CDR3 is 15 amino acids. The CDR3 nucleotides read TGTGCCAGCAGTGAAGTTGGGGGGAGTAATTACGAGCAGTACTTC. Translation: CASSEVGGSNYEQYF.

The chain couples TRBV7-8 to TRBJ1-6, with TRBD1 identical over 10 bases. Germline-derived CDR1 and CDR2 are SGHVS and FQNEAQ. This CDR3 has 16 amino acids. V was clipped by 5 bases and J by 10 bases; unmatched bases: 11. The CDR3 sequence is CASSRSTGTGESPLHF. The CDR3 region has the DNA TGTGCCAGCAGCAGATCGACCGGGACAGGGGAGTCACCCCTCCACTTT.

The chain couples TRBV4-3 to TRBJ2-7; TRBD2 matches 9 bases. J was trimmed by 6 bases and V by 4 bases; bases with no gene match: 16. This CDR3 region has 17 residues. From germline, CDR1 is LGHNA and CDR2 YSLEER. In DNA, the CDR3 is TGCGCCAGCAGCCGGACCGAGGGGAGGCTAGCGGGGTCCGAGCAGTACTTC. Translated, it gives CASSRTEGRLAGSEQYF.

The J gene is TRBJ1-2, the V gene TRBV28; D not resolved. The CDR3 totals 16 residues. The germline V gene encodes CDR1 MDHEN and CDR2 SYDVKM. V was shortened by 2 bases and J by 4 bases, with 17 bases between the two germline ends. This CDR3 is CASSLRPAVGGYGYTF. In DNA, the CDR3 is TGTGCCAGCAGTTTAAGGCCTGCTGTCGGAGGCTATGGCTACACCTTC.